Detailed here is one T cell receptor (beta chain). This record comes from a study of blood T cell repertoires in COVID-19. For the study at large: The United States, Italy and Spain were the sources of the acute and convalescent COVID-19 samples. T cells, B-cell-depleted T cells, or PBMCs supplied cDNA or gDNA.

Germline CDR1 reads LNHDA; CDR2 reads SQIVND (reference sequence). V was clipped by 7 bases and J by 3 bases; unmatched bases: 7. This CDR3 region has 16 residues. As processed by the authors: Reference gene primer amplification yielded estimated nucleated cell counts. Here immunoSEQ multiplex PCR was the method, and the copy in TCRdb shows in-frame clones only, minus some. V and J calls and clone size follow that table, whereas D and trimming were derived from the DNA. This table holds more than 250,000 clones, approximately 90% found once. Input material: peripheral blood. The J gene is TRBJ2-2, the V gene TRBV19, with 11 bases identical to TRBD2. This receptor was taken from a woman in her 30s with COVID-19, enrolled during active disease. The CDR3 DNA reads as TGTGCCAGTAATAGCGGGGGGGCCGAATACACCGGGGAGCTGTTTTTT. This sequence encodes CASNSGGAEYTGELFF.